These 21 T cell receptor beta chains came from one sample sequenced in a study of blood T cell repertoires in COVID-19. Sequencing was performed with immunoSEQ multiplex PCR; in TCRdb, only in-frame clones are kept and a portion is missing. The table includes around 370,000 clones, around nine tenths detected once. Material for sequencing was peripheral blood. The receptors were gathered from a woman aged 70-85 years with COVID-19, enrolled during active disease.

Comments on this clone: This same CDR3 is encoded by further DNA sequences in the sample. The rearrangement joins TRBV2 to TRBJ1-2; TRBD1 aligns across 8 bases. Germline-derived CDR1 and CDR2 are SNHLY and FYNNEI. Trimming at V came to 6 bases and at J to 7 bases, leaving 4 bases not matched to a gene. The CDR3 sequence is 12 residues long. CDR3 sequence (DNA): TGTGCCAGCAGGCAGGGGGCTCGTGGCTACACCTTC. The encoded protein is CASRQGARGYTF.

This chain connects TRBV19 to TRBJ1-2; D unresolved. The CDR3 is made up of 15 amino acids. Trimming pared 2 bases from V and 4 bases from J, leaving 14 bases between. The germline CDR1 and CDR2 sequences are LNHDA and SQIVND (reference sequence). The CDR3 region has the DNA TGTGCCAGTAGTATAATTTTAAGGGAGCGCTATGGCTACACCTTC. Its translation: CASSIILRERYGYTF.

The V gene is TRBV18, the J gene TRBJ1-5; TRBD1 is a possible D gene (5 bases). Germline assignment: CDR1 KGHSH and CDR2 LQKENI. The CDR3 has 16 residues. The V end was cut by 4 bases, the J end by 3 bases, with 16 bases between. The CDR3 sequence: CASSLSRQTYNQPQHF. In DNA, the CDR3 is TGTGCCAGCTCACTCTCCAGACAGACATACAATCAGCCCCAGCATTTT. Combining the CDR3 with reference TRBV18 and TRBJ1-5 gives the whole variable domain NAGVMQNPRHLVRRRGQEARLRCSPMKGHSHVYWYRQLPEEGLKFMVYLQKENIIDESGMPKERFSAEFPKEGPSILRIQQVVRGDSAAYFCASSLSRQTYNQPQHFGDGTRLSIL.

This rearrangement joins TRBV5-1 to TRBJ1-6; no definite D call. This CDR3 comprises 15 residues. The V gene lost 4 bases and the J gene lost 7 bases, with 15 bases spanning the gap. The germline CDR1 and CDR2 sequences are SGHRS and YFSETQ. This CDR3 reads CASSPPEGKNSPLHF. The CDR3 nucleotides read TGCGCCAGCAGCCCCCCCGAGGGAAAGAATTCACCCCTCCACTTT.

The chain recombines TRBV7-9 with TRBJ1-2; possible D gene TRBD1, 6 bases. Germline lookup yields CDR1 SEHNR and CDR2 FQNEAQ (reference sequence). Trimming shortened V by 3 bases and J by 7 bases, and 9 bases separated the two germline ends. The CDR3 is made up of 12 amino acids. CDR3 region: CASSLEQGGYTF. CDR3 coding DNA: TGTGCCAGCAGCTTGGAACAGGGTGGCTACACCTTC.

This clone has just a few counts. V usage is TRBV9 and J usage is TRBJ1-3; 8 nucleotides match TRBD1. The trim removed 2 bases at V and 0 bases at J, leaving 7 bases unmatched. The CDR3 is 17 amino acids. Germline loops: CDR1 SGDLS, CDR2 YYNGEE. CDR3 DNA sequence: TGTGCCAGCAGCGTGTTCGGGACAGGCAGCTCTGGAAACACCATATATTTT. Translating it yields CASSVFGTGSSGNTIYF.

The sample holds one count of this clone. The chain combines TRBV27 with TRBJ2-6; D is ambiguous. CDR1 and CDR2 (germline): MNHEY, SMNVEV (reference sequence). Between the trimmed V and J ends, which lost 0 bases and 0 bases, there was a span of 12 bases. The CDR3 loop spans 18 amino acids. The CDR3 sequence: CASSLSPPGGSGANVLTF. Here the CDR3 DNA reads TGTGCCAGCAGTTTATCCCCGCCCGGCGGCTCTGGGGCCAACGTCCTGACTTTC.

The V gene is TRBV11-2, the J gene TRBJ1-1; TRBD1 matches 9 bases. With 1 base clipped from V and 0 bases from J, the junction kept 6 bases outside the gene matches. Germline values: CDR1 SGHAT, CDR2 FQNNGV. This CDR3 comprises 17 residues. CDR3 residues: CASSLAGDREMNTEAFF. CDR3 nucleotide sequence: TGTGCCAGCAGCTTAGCTGGGGACAGGGAAATGAACACTGAAGCTTTCTTT. Full variable domain (remainder filled in from reference TRBV11-2 and TRBJ1-1): EAGVAQSPRYKIIEKRQSVAFWCNPISGHATLYWYQQILGQGPKLLIQFQNNGVVDDSQLPKDRFSAERLKGVDSTLKIQPAKLEDSAVYLCASSLAGDREMNTEAFFGQGTRLTVV.

CDR3 protein: CASSAKGASSYNEQFF. The CDR3 nucleotides are TGCGCCAGCAGCGCGAAGGGGGCTAGCTCCTACAATGAGCAGTTCTTC. This chain connects TRBV5-1 to TRBJ2-1; 7 bases are shared with TRBD1. The CDR3 is made up of 16 amino acids. V lost 4 bases to trimming and J lost 0 bases; unmatched junction nucleotides: 7. Looked up from germline, CDR1 is SGHRS and CDR2 is YFSETQ.

The chain joins TRBV2 to TRBJ2-3, with 12 bases aligning to TRBD2. Germline V gene lookup returns CDR1 SNHLY and CDR2 FYNNEI. The CDR3 totals 18 residues. Trimming took 2 bases from V and 3 from J; bases not matched to a gene: 9. The CDR3 DNA reads TGTGCCAGCAGTGAACAATCGACTAGCGGGGGTCTAACAGATACGCAGTATTTT. It codes for CASSEQSTSGGLTDTQYF.

This chain links TRBV10-2 with TRBJ1-1, with no clear D. V was shortened by 7 bases and J by 1 base, with 16 bases between the two germline ends. The CDR3 has 15 amino acids. Germline CDR1 reads WSHSY; CDR2 reads SAAADI. CDR3: CASTVGRETNTEAFF. CDR3 bases: TGCGCCAGCACCGTAGGGAGGGAGACGAACACTGAAGCTTTCTTT.

The J gene is TRBJ1-2, the V gene TRBV7-2; no clear D. V lost 2 bases and J lost 5, with 12 bases in between. The CDR3 totals 14 residues. Looked up from germline, CDR1 is SGHTA and CDR2 is FQGNSA. CDR3: CASSLYVGVYGYTF. CDR3 in DNA: TGTGCCAGCAGCTTATACGTGGGAGTGTATGGCTACACCTTC.

The rearrangement links TRBV14 to TRBJ1-3, with D possibly being TRBD1 (6 bases). Germline CDR1 SGHDN, CDR2 FVKESK. V gave up 2 bases and J gave up 2 bases, with 7 bases separating them. The CDR3 contains 14 residues. In DNA, the CDR3 is TGTGCCAGCAGCCAACGGACAGCTGGAAACACCATATATTTT. Translation gives CASSQRTAGNTIYF. Full variable domain (outside the CDR3, taken from reference TRBV14 and TRBJ1-3): EAGVTQFPSHSVIEKGQTVTLRCDPISGHDNLYWYRRVMGKEIKFLLHFVKESKQDESGMPNNRFLAERTGGTYSTLKVQPAELEDSGVYFCASSQRTAGNTIYFGEGSWLTVV.

The V call is TRBV19, the J call TRBJ2-1; 9 bases align to TRBD2. V shed 3 bases, J shed 6 bases, and the junction held 6 bases outside the gene matches. Per germline, CDR1 LNHDA and CDR2 SQIVND (reference sequence). The length of the CDR3 is 15 residues. This chain's CDR3 is CASSILAGVVNEQFF. CDR3 nucleotides: TGTGCCAGTAGTATTTTAGCGGGGGTGGTCAATGAGCAGTTCTTC.

The rearrangement links TRBV5-1 to TRBJ2-1, with TRBD2 matching 8 bases. The CDR3 has 16 amino acids. The junction had 8 bases not matched to a gene; V was cut back by 4 bases and J by 2 bases. The germline CDR1 and CDR2 sequences are SGHRS and YFSETQ. Here the CDR3 DNA reads TGCGCCAGCAGCCTTTGGACTAGCCCCACCTACAATGAGCAGTTCTTC. Its translation: CASSLWTSPTYNEQFF.

The CDR3 DNA follows: TGCGCCAGCAGCTCATTTTCGACTAGCGGGGGAGAGCAGTACTTC. Amino acids: CASSSFSTSGGEQYF. The V and J genes are TRBV5-1 and TRBJ2-7, with 12 bases matching TRBD2. The CDR3 is 15 amino acids. V gave up 3 bases and J gave up 7 bases; unmatched junction bases: 8. Germline V lookup: CDR1 SGHRS, CDR2 YFSETQ.

For the CDR3, the DNA is TGTGCCAGTAGTAGACAGAGTATGAACACTGAAGCTTTCTTT. Its translation is CASSRQSMNTEAFF. J is TRBJ1-1 and V is TRBV19; weak D call: TRBD1 (5 bases). The V gene's germline CDR1 is LNHDA and CDR2 SQIVND (reference sequence). Trimming pared 4 bases from V and 0 bases from J, leaving 9 bases between. This CDR3 comprises 14 residues.

V usage is TRBV5-1 and J usage is TRBJ1-1; 7 positions match TRBD1. CDR3 length: 14 amino acids. From germline, CDR1 is SGHRS and CDR2 YFSETQ. The V and J ends lost 0 bases and 7 bases, in that order; junction bases with no gene match: 6. The CDR3 DNA is TGCGCCAGCAGCTTGGGTATCCGGGACAGTGAAGCTTTCTTT. It is translated as CASSLGIRDSEAFF.

V usage is TRBV18 and J usage is TRBJ1-1; 7 positions agree with TRBD1. In germline, CDR1 is KGHSH, CDR2 LQKENI. The junction had 7 bases not matched to a gene; V was cut back by 6 bases and J by 6 bases. This CDR3 spans 13 amino acids. The CDR3 reads CASSPGGQAEAFF. As DNA, the CDR3 is TGTGCCAGCTCTCCCGGTGGACAGGCTGAAGCTTTCTTT.

The rearrangement uses TRBV27 and TRBJ2-1, with D possibly matching TRBD2 (6 bases). V was trimmed by 6 bases and J by 6 bases, leaving 15 bases between them. Germline V gives CDR1 MNHEY, CDR2 SMNVEV (reference sequence). This CDR3 contains 14 residues. CDR3 sequence reads: CASRDSGHRNEQFF. CDR3 nucleotides: TGTGCCAGCAGAGATAGCGGTCATCGCAATGAGCAGTTCTTC.

J is TRBJ2-2 and V is TRBV4-2; TRBD1 aligns across 9 bases. V lost 5 bases to trimming and J lost 5 bases; unmatched junction nucleotides: 3. This CDR3 region has 14 residues. The V gene's germline CDR1 is LGHNA and CDR2 YNFKEQ. CDR3 nucleotides: TGTGCCAGCAGCACCGACAGGGGGACCGGGGAGCTGTTTTTT. Translated, it gives CASSTDRGTGELFF.